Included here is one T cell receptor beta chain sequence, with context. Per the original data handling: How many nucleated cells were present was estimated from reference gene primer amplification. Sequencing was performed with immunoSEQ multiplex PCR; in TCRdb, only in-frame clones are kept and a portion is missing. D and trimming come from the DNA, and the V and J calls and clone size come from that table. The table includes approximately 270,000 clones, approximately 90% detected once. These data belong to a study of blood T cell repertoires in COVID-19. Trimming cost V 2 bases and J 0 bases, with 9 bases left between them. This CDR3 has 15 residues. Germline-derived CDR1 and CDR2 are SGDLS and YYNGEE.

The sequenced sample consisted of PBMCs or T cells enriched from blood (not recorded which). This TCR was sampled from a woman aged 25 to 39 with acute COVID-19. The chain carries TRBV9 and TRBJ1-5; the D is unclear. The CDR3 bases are TGTGCCAGCAGCGTGTGGGCCTATAGCAATCAGCCCCAGCATTTT. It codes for CASSVWAYSNQPQHF.